The text below deals with one T cell receptor (beta chain). This specimen belongs to a study of blood T cell repertoires in COVID-19. Method: immunoSEQ multiplex PCR; TCRdb's copy keeps in-frame clones and lacks some. The repertoire holds 100,000 to 120,000 clones, less than 90% seen once, with under 4.5% in the top ten. Germline lookup yields CDR1 LGHDT and CDR2 YNNKEL (reference sequence). The CDR3 loop spans 13 amino acids. V was shortened by 1 base and J by 5 bases, with 6 bases between the two germline ends. The sample was peripheral blood. This receptor was obtained from a man aged 50-60 years with acute or convalescent COVID-19. V gene TRBV3-1 (or the pseudogene TRBV3-2) combines with J gene TRBJ2-1; a weak D match, TRBD2 (5 bases). The CDR3 sequence: CASSQGSDNEQFF. CDR3 bases: TGTGCCAGCAGCCAAGGTAGCGACAATGAGCAGTTCTTC.